The next 7 T cell receptor beta chains were all read from a single sample in a study of T cell repertoires in cytomegalovirus infection. MiXCR, applied by TCRdb to the reads, yields one record per CDR3 protein. The data hold hundreds of thousands of distinct CDR3 sequences, with more than 40% observed a single time. No antigen is known for these receptors. Sample: cultured PBMCs, taken from culture after CMV antigen stimulation. The receptors were gathered from a human donor in good health (CMV status not recorded). Some clones in this sample may be carry-over from other donors' samples.

This chain uses TRBV7-6 with TRBJ2-1; D is possibly TRBD2 (5 bases). Germline values: CDR1 SGHVS, CDR2 FNYEAQ. The CDR3 sequence is 15 residues long. The V and J ends lost 2 bases and 7 bases respectively, with 15 bases between them. The CDR3 region is CASSLQGSRGNEQFF. CDR3 nucleotides: TGTGCCAGCAGCTTACAAGGGTCCCGCGGGAATGAGCAGTTCTTC.

This chain joins TRBV18 and TRBJ1-5, with D hard to call. V was shortened by 8 bases and J by 0 bases, with 14 bases between the two germline ends. The germline V gene encodes CDR1 KGHSH and CDR2 LQKENI. There are 15 residues in the CDR3. The CDR3 coding sequence is TGTGCCAGCCCGTCAGTAAAGCTTAGCAATCAGCCCCAGCATTTT. Encoded protein: CASPSVKLSNQPQHF.

The rearrangement links TRBV7-2 to TRBJ2-5; 7 positions agree with TRBD2. The CDR3 is made up of 14 amino acids. Germline trimming cut 1 base from V and 7 bases from J; bases unmatched to any gene: 6. Germline values: CDR1 SGHTA, CDR2 FQGNSA. The CDR3 DNA reads as TGTGCCAGCAGCTTAGGCGGGGGATCGGGGACCCAGTACTTC. Translated, it gives CASSLGGGSGTQYF.

The gene calls are TRBV6-2 or TRBV6-3 and TRBJ2-7, with D hard to call. Trimming took off 0 bases at V and 6 bases at J, with 9 bases between the two ends. CDR1 MNHEY and CDR2 SVGEGT come from the germline V gene. The CDR3 loop spans 13 amino acids. CDR3 nucleotides: TGTGCCAGCAGTTACTCCGCCGCTGGCGAGCAGTACTTC. As protein: CASSYSAAGEQYF.

The table lists this clonotype with a few counts. The chain carries TRBV5-4 and TRBJ2-1, with 9 bases fitting TRBD2. The CDR3 consists of 15 residues. Germline-derived CDR1 and CDR2 are SGHNT and YYREEE (reference sequence). With V trimmed by 1 base and J by 7 bases, 6 bases remained unmatched. DNA for the CDR3: TGTGCCAGCAGCTTGTCGGGGACTAGCTTGAATGAGCAGTTCTTC. As protein: CASSLSGTSLNEQFF.

V gene TRBV14 combines with J gene TRBJ1-1, with D unclear. V was clipped by 1 base and J by 4 bases, with 7 bases between them. This CDR3 contains 13 residues. Germline V CDR1 and CDR2: SGHDN, FVKESK. The CDR3 loop is CASSQAAGTEAFF. CDR3 sequence (DNA): TGTGCCAGCAGCCAAGCAGCAGGCACTGAAGCTTTCTTT. The variable domain in full, with the rest retrieved from reference TRBV14 and TRBJ1-1, is EAGVTQFPSHSVIEKGQTVTLRCDPISGHDNLYWYRRVMGKEIKFLLHFVKESKQDESGMPNNRFLAERTGGTYSTLKVQPAELEDSGVYFCASSQAAGTEAFFGQGTRLTVV.

In this sample, this clonotype turned up a few times. The chain links TRBV6-5 to TRBJ2-5; D not certain. Trimming stripped 7 bases from V and 5 bases from J, with 11 bases between. The CDR3 totals 12 residues. Germline loops: CDR1 MNHEY, CDR2 SVGAGI. CDR3 in amino acids: CASTTKSETQYF. DNA of the CDR3: TGTGCCAGCACCACGAAGTCCGAGACCCAGTACTTC.